These 32 T cell receptor beta chains originate from one sample sequenced in a study of T cell responses to AZD1222 COVID-19 vaccine. Generated by immunoSEQ multiplex PCR, the TCRdb table keeps only in-frame clones and is missing some. This sample has 120,000 to 150,000 clones, with 88% found just once. The sequences come from peripheral blood, collected 28 days after the second dose of the MenACWY control vaccine. These receptors were collected from an adult who received the MenACWY meningococcal vaccine as a control.

The V and J genes are TRBV4-3 and TRBJ1-4; D remains unclear. Germline V gene lookup returns CDR1 LGHNA and CDR2 YSLEER. The CDR3 loop spans 14 amino acids. Trimming pared 3 bases from V and 5 bases from J, leaving 10 bases between. The CDR3 region has the DNA TGCGCCAGCAGCCAGAACGGGGAGAATGAAAAACTGTTTTTT. Protein: CASSQNGENEKLFF.

This chain joins TRBV18 and TRBJ2-2; 9 positions agree with TRBD2. Unmatched junction bases numbered 6, after V lost 3 bases and J lost 4 bases. CDR1 is KGHSH, CDR2 LQKENI, per germline. The CDR3 totals 16 residues. In DNA form, the CDR3 reads TGTGCCAGCTCACCTCGACTAGCGGTTAGCACCGGGGAGCTGTTTTTT. Its translation: CASSPRLAVSTGELFF.

Only a few counts were recorded for this clone. The sample has other DNA sequences that encode this CDR3 too. J is TRBJ1-1 and V is TRBV9; D not resolved. Germline V lookup: CDR1 SGDLS, CDR2 YYNGEE. Trimming left V 1 base short and J 0 bases short, with 7 bases between. The CDR3 loop spans 14 amino acids. The CDR3 loop reads CASSVSGMNTEAFF. Here the CDR3 DNA reads TGTGCCAGCAGCGTAAGTGGAATGAACACTGAAGCTTTCTTT.

The rearrangement uses TRBV19 and TRBJ2-2; D is tentatively TRBD1 or TRBD2 (5 bases each). CDR3 length equals 15 residues. Looked up from germline, CDR1 is LNHDA and CDR2 is SQIVND (reference sequence). V was shortened by 4 bases and J by 5 bases, with 14 bases between the two germline ends. DNA of the CDR3: TGTGCCAGTAGTACTCCGGGACGGATAACCGGGGAGCTGTTTTTT. It yields the protein CASSTPGRITGELFF.

This chain uses TRBV5-1 with TRBJ1-2; no clear D. CDR1 and CDR2 (germline): SGHRS, YFSETQ. Trimming cost V 1 base and J 7 bases, with 14 bases left between them. The CDR3 is 14 residues long. CDR3 sequence reads: CASSLLSFSPGYTF. In nucleotides, the CDR3 is TGCGCCAGCAGCTTGTTATCGTTCTCTCCTGGCTACACCTTC.

This clone was counted once. The chain recombines TRBV11-3 with TRBJ1-1, with TRBD1 matching over 7 bases. This CDR3 is 13 amino acids long. Germline V gene data show CDR1 as SGHNT and CDR2 as YENEEA. V lost 5 bases and J lost 3; bases outside the gene matches: 3. The CDR3 region is CASSDREYTEAFF. The DNA of the CDR3 is TGTGCCAGCAGCGACAGGGAGTACACTGAAGCTTTCTTT.

CDR3 residues: CASSLQAPAGEKLFF. The CDR3 region has the DNA TGTGCCAGCAGTTTACAGGCCCCAGCCGGTGAAAAACTGTTTTTT. V and J are TRBV28 and TRBJ1-4; the D is unclear. The CDR3 sequence is 15 residues long. V was cut by 2 bases and J by 7 bases, with 14 bases left in between. CDR1 is MDHEN and CDR2 is SYDVKM in the germline V gene.

The chain links TRBV19 to TRBJ1-1; no clear D gene. The germline V and J ends were trimmed by 7 bases and 1 base, with 10 bases remaining between them. Germline V gene lookup returns CDR1 LNHDA and CDR2 SQIVND (reference sequence). The CDR3 sequence is 13 residues long. The CDR3 sequence: CASTTAQNTEAFF. CDR3 nucleotides: TGTGCCAGTACAACAGCTCAGAACACTGAAGCTTTCTTT. Filled out from reference TRBV19 and TRBJ1-1, the complete variable domain reads DGGITQSPKYLFRKEGQNVTLSCEQNLNHDAMYWYRQDPGQGLRLIYYSQIVNDFQKGDIAEGYSVSREKKESFPLTVTSAQKNPTAFYLCASTTAQNTEAFFGQGTRLTVV.

The chain uses TRBV12-3 or TRBV12-4 and TRBJ2-7; D gene unclear. The length of the CDR3 is 12 residues. The germline V and J ends were trimmed by 1 base and 6 bases, with 7 bases remaining between them. The CDR3 here is CASSLVAGEQYF. The CDR3, as DNA: TGTGCCAGCAGTTTAGTTGCCGGCGAGCAGTACTTC.

The table lists this clone with a count of one. This chain uses TRBV7-8 with TRBJ1-3; TRBD1 might be the D (6 bases). CDR1 and CDR2 from the germline V gene are SGHVS and FQNEAQ. The CDR3 contains 16 residues. V dropped 5 bases and J dropped 8 bases, with 22 bases sitting between them. The CDR3 nucleotides are TGTGCCAGCAGCCCCCGACAAGGGGGGGCTTGGGACACCATATATTTT. Residues: CASSPRQGGAWDTIYF.

The chain uses TRBV11-3 and TRBJ1-1, with D unresolved. From germline, CDR1 is SGHNT and CDR2 YENEEA. CDR3 length: 13 residues. V was cut by 3 bases and J by 5 bases, with 10 bases left in between. The CDR3 coding sequence is TGTGCCAGCAGCTTCACGAAGGGAACTGAAGCTTTCTTT. Protein product: CASSFTKGTEAFF.

The chain employs TRBV9 and TRBJ2-4, with 10 bases that match TRBD2. This CDR3 has 21 amino acids. Germline CDR1 SGDLS, CDR2 YYNGEE. Trimming removed 1 base from V and 0 bases from J; junction bases left unmatched: 16. CDR3 sequence: CASSVSLAGAPTVLAKNIQYF. The CDR3 bases are TGTGCCAGCAGCGTAAGCCTAGCGGGAGCGCCAACCGTCCTAGCCAAAAACATTCAGTACTTC.

The rearrangement links TRBV7-9 to TRBJ2-1, with TRBD2 identical over 8 bases. Germline CDR1 SEHNR, CDR2 FQNEAQ (reference sequence). CDR3 length: 15 amino acids. Trimming cost V 6 bases and J 3 bases; bases outside gene matches: 7. DNA of the CDR3: TGTGCCAGCAGTTTTACTAGCGGTTACTACAATGAGCAGTTCTTC. It specifies CASSFTSGYYNEQFF.

CDR3 in DNA: TGTGCCAGCAGTTTTACAGGGGCGCGTGGGAATCAGCCCCAGCATTTT. Translated, it gives CASSFTGARGNQPQHF. The chain links TRBV28 to TRBJ1-5; TRBD1 aligns across 7 bases. There are 16 residues in the CDR3. V was clipped by 3 bases and J by 4 bases; unmatched bases: 9. Germline assignment: CDR1 MDHEN and CDR2 SYDVKM.

The chain recombines TRBV10-3 with TRBJ1-1; TRBD1 might be the D (5 bases). Trimming took off 0 bases at V and 8 bases at J, with 10 bases between the two ends. Germline assignment: CDR1 ENHRY and CDR2 SYGVKD. This CDR3 is 13 amino acids long. The CDR3 sequence: CAISESGTEEAFF. The CDR3 nucleotides read TGTGCCATCAGTGAGTCGGGGACGGAAGAAGCTTTCTTT.

This chain connects TRBV28 to TRBJ1-2; 11 nucleotides match TRBD1. From germline, CDR1 is MDHEN and CDR2 SYDVKM. V shed 5 bases, J shed 5 bases, and the junction held 13 bases outside the gene matches. The CDR3 has 17 residues. CDR3 loop: CASSPGTGGMVPYGYTF. The CDR3 coding sequence is TGTGCCAGCAGTCCCGGGACAGGGGGTATGGTTCCTTATGGCTACACCTTC.

V and J are TRBV19 and TRBJ1-5; TRBD1 might be the D (6 bases). Germline-derived CDR1 and CDR2 are LNHDA and SQIVND (reference sequence). V was shortened by 3 bases and J by 3 bases, with 9 bases between the two germline ends. The CDR3 spans 14 residues. In DNA form, the CDR3 reads TGTGCCAGTAGTATTCACAGGGTCAATCAGCCCCAGCATTTT. Residues: CASSIHRVNQPQHF. Drawing the rest from reference TRBV19 and TRBJ1-5, the complete variable domain is DGGITQSPKYLFRKEGQNVTLSCEQNLNHDAMYWYRQDPGQGLRLIYYSQIVNDFQKGDIAEGYSVSREKKESFPLTVTSAQKNPTAFYLCASSIHRVNQPQHFGDGTRLSIL.

The chain recombines TRBV5-1 with TRBJ1-2; D is undetermined. Deletions cut 3 bases from V and 9 bases from J, with 24 bases between. The CDR3 loop spans 16 amino acids. CDR1 is SGHRS and CDR2 is YFSETQ in the germline V gene. In DNA, the CDR3 is TGCGCCAGCAGCTCGCGATCTAGGACCGCCACTATGAGCTACACCTTC. Translated, it gives CASSSRSRTATMSYTF.

Worth noting for this clone: Other nucleotide sequences from this sample produce the same CDR3. J is TRBJ1-2 and V is TRBV29-1; 8 bases map to TRBD1. The CDR3 loop spans 12 amino acids. Unmatched junction bases numbered 8, after V lost 6 bases and J lost 8 bases. Germline V gene lookup returns CDR1 SQVTM and CDR2 ANQGSEA. The CDR3 DNA reads as TGCAGCGTCACCACAGGGGGAGAGGGCTACACCTTC. Its translation: CSVTTGGEGYTF.

The CDR3 reads CASSRVAPGGNTIYF. The CDR3 DNA reads TGTGCCAGCAGCCGGGTCGCTCCTGGGGGAAACACCATATATTTT. The chain joins TRBV3-1 (or the pseudogene TRBV3-2) to TRBJ1-3; no definite D call. The germline V and J ends were trimmed by 4 bases and 4 bases, with 14 bases remaining between them. Germline loops: CDR1 LGHDT, CDR2 YNNKEL (reference sequence). The CDR3 has 15 amino acids.

V and J are TRBV28 and TRBJ2-7; 10 bases line up with TRBD1. CDR1 and CDR2 from the germline V gene are MDHEN and SYDVKM. V was clipped by 6 bases and J by 0 bases; unmatched bases: 14. The CDR3 consists of 18 residues. The CDR3 protein is CASSPPGTGVYRSYEQYF. CDR3 bases: TGTGCCAGCAGCCCACCCGGGACAGGGGTATATCGCTCCTACGAGCAGTACTTC.

The rearrangement uses TRBV15 and TRBJ1-5; no reliable D call. The CDR3 sequence is 12 residues long. The V gene lost 1 base and the J gene lost 6 bases, with 4 bases spanning the gap. Germline lookup yields CDR1 LNHNV and CDR2 YYDKDF (reference sequence). The CDR3: CATSRGSQPQHF. The CDR3 nucleotides are TGTGCCACCAGCAGAGGGAGTCAGCCCCAGCATTTT.

This clone was counted between two and nine times. The chain joins TRBV5-1 to TRBJ2-3; weak D call: TRBD1 (6 bases). Trimming took off 4 bases at V and 0 bases at J, with 9 bases between the two ends. The CDR3 sequence is 14 residues long. The V gene's germline CDR1 is SGHRS and CDR2 YFSETQ. CDR3 nucleotides: TGCGCCAGCAGCGCCGGACAGAGCACAGATACGCAGTATTTT. This gives the protein CASSAGQSTDTQYF.

V usage is TRBV7-2 and J usage is TRBJ1-2, with D perhaps matching TRBD1 (6 bases). The CDR3 covers 14 residues. Trimming left V 4 bases short and J 8 bases short, with 17 bases between. Germline V gives CDR1 SGHTA, CDR2 FQGNSA. CDR3 loop: CASSSVTGRRGYTF. The DNA of the CDR3 is TGTGCCAGCAGCTCGGTAACAGGGCGGAGGGGCTACACCTTC.

The genes are TRBV11-2 and TRBJ2-7; TRBD2 is a possible D gene (5 bases). The CDR3 is 14 residues long. Germline V CDR1 and CDR2: SGHAT, FQNNGV. V was clipped by 1 base and J by 4 bases, with 11 bases between them. This chain's CDR3 is CASSLGGLMYEQYF. The CDR3 bases are TGTGCCAGCAGCTTAGGAGGACTCATGTACGAGCAGTACTTC.

This clone was counted only a few times. The chain joins TRBV18 to TRBJ2-5; tentatively, D is TRBD2 (6 bases). V lost 3 bases to trimming and J lost 1 base, with 15 bases between them. The CDR3 is 16 residues long. The germline V gene has CDR1 KGHSH and CDR2 LQKENI. This CDR3 is CASSPPLRGPQETQYF. The CDR3 coding sequence is TGTGCCAGCTCACCGCCACTGCGGGGCCCCCAAGAGACCCAGTACTTC.

The chain joins TRBV21-1 to TRBJ1-3. TRBV21-1 is tagged as a pseudogene. CDR3 length: 16 residues. The CDR3 is CASGGGGPTSGNTIYF. CDR3 nucleotide sequence: TGTGCCAGCGGTGGGGGGGGCCCTACCTCTGGAAACACCATATATTTT.

This chain joins TRBV29-1 and TRBJ2-7; TRBD1 matches 8 bases. The trim removed 4 bases at V and 2 bases at J, leaving 10 bases unmatched. The CDR3 loop spans 15 amino acids. In germline, CDR1 is SQVTM, CDR2 ANQGSEA. CDR3: CSVVLIGQGPYEQYF. In nucleotides, the CDR3 is TGCAGCGTTGTACTGATAGGACAGGGCCCCTACGAGCAGTACTTC.

V and J are TRBV27 and TRBJ1-1; D perhaps matches TRBD1 (6 bases). Germline lookup yields CDR1 MNHEY and CDR2 SMNVEV (reference sequence). V lost 6 bases, J lost 7 bases, and 24 bases lay in between. The CDR3 length is 16 residues. Here the CDR3 reads CASSNWGEGRGIEAFF. The CDR3 DNA sequence: TGTGCCAGCAGCAACTGGGGCGAGGGCAGGGGAATTGAAGCTTTCTTT.

This sequence joins TRBV6-6 and TRBJ2-1; tentatively, D is TRBD2 (5 bases). The germline V gene has CDR1 MNHNY and CDR2 SVGAGI (reference sequence). The CDR3 extends over 15 amino acids. Trimming removed 2 bases from V and 9 bases from J, with 17 bases in between. The CDR3 is CASSYRLERAGEQFF. CDR3 DNA sequence: TGTGCCAGCAGTTACAGACTTGAGAGGGCGGGTGAGCAGTTCTTC.

The chain has TRBV5-6 and TRBJ1-1; a possible D gene is TRBD1 (5 bases). This CDR3 is built from 15 residues. Trimming took off 2 bases at V and 4 bases at J, with 15 bases between the two ends. Germline-derived CDR1 and CDR2 are SGHDT and YYEEEE. The CDR3 DNA follows: TGTGCCAGCAGCTTTGGGACCTACCGGACCACTGAAGCTTTCTTT. Residues: CASSFGTYRTTEAFF.

The gene calls are TRBV12-3 or TRBV12-4 and TRBJ2-1, with D hard to call. The V end was cut by 6 bases, the J end by 8 bases, with 8 bases between. The CDR3 length is 11 residues. This chain's CDR3 is CASSPFHEQFF. In DNA, the CDR3 is TGTGCCAGCAGCCCCTTCCATGAGCAGTTCTTC.